Listed below are T cell receptor beta chains from one sample, sequenced in a study of metastatic and nonmetastatic thyroid tumors. TCRdb re-called the PCR reads via MiXCR. The table records around 29,000 clones, less than 30% of them present only once. Source material: blood. These receptors all come from a female donor with papillary thyroid cancer or a benign thyroid nodule (not recorded which). Some clones in this sample may be carry-over from other donors' samples. Both conserved end residues are part of each CDR3. D genes are given only for firm matches. Size values are once, few and many counts, or a class for expanded clones, and some rows have none.

>many|TRBV4-1|TRBD1|TRBJ2-7
TGCGCCAGCAGCCAAGGTGGACAGGGACGACCCCCCTACGAGCAGTACTTC
CASSQGGQGRPPYEQYF
>few|TRBV20-1|.|TRBJ1-6
TGCAGTGCTAGTATGCGGGCCGCCTCGAGATCCTATAATTCACCGCTCCACTTT
CSASMRAASRSYNSPLHF
>.|TRBV7-2|TRBD1|TRBJ1-3
TGTGCCAGCACCCTCGACAGGGGGCATGGAAACACCATATATTTT
CASTLDRGHGNTIYF
>many|TRBV4-3|.|TRBJ2-4
TGCGCCAGCAGCCAAGAAACGGGGAACATTCAGTACTTC
CASSQETGNIQYF
>many|TRBV4-3|.|TRBJ1-6
TGCGCCAGCAGCCAATGGTTTCGGCAGGAGATTAATTCACCCCTCCACTTT
CASSQWFRQEINSPLHF
>many|TRBV12-3/TRBV12-4|TRBD1|TRBJ1-4
TGTGCCAGCAGTTTACCGAAGTTGGGGGCAGGGGGTAATGAAAAACTGTTTTTT
CASSLPKLGAGGNEKLFF
>medium-sized|TRBV12-3/TRBV12-4|.|TRBJ2-7
TGTGCCAGCAGTTTGGAAGTTACCTACGAGCAGTACTTC
CASSLEVTYEQYF
>many|TRBV12-3/TRBV12-4|.|TRBJ2-5
TGTGCCAGCACTCGTCTGGGACGAGAGACCCAGTACTTC
CASTRLGRETQYF
>many|TRBV20-1|.|TRBJ2-2
TGCAGTGCTAGAGATATTACAGCAACTACGAACACCGGGGAGCTGTTTTTT
CSARDITATTNTGELFF
>medium-sized|TRBV12-3/TRBV12-4|.|TRBJ2-7
TGTGCCAGCAGTTTAGCGGGACACACCTACGAGCAGTACTTC
CASSLAGHTYEQYF
>.|TRBV6-2/TRBV6-3|.|TRBJ2-2
TGTGCCAGTAGCCCCCAGCCGGCCGGTGAGCTGTTTTTT
CASSPQPAGELFF
>many|TRBV20-1|TRBD1|TRBJ2-3
TGCAGTGCCTTCGGGACAGGGGATACGCAGTATTTT
CSAFGTGDTQYF
>.|TRBV9|.|TRBJ2-3
TGTGCCAGCAGCACCCGGGACACTTACACAGATACGCAGTATTTT
CASSTRDTYTDTQYF
>medium-sized|TRBV7-2|TRBD2|TRBJ2-7
TGTGCCAGCAGCTTACAAGCGGGAGCCAACGAGCAGTACTTC
CASSLQAGANEQYF
>.|TRBV29-1|.|TRBJ1-4
TGCAGCGTTGTTTGGTTTAGGGATGAAAAACTGTTTTTT
CSVVWFRDEKLFF
>medium-sized|TRBV24-1|TRBD1|TRBJ2-7
TGTGCCACCAGTGATTCCCGGGACAGGGGGTACGAGCAGTACTTC
CATSDSRDRGYEQYF
>few|TRBV28|.|TRBJ2-3
TGTTCCAGCAGTCTGCAACTCACAGATACGCAGTATTTT
CSSSLQLTDTQYF
>.|TRBV7-3|.|TRBJ2-3
TGTGCCAGCAGCTTAATTGTCTACACAGATACGCAGTATTTT
CASSLIVYTDTQYF
>medium-sized|TRBV11-2|.|TRBJ2-1
TGTGCCAGCAGCTTAGATGGACTGGCCTCCTACAATGAGCAGTTCTTC
CASSLDGLASYNEQFF
>many|TRBV20-1|.|TRBJ1-5
TGCAGTGCCCCCGGCGGGGGCAATCAGCCCCAGCATTTT
CSAPGGGNQPQHF
>.|TRBV20-1|TRBD1|TRBJ1-6
TGCAGTGCTAGTGATCCCCGGCAGGGGGCGTATAATTCACCCCTCCACTTT
CSASDPRQGAYNSPLHF
>.|TRBV5-8|.|TRBJ2-6
TGTGTCAGCAGCTTGGGAGAGGCCAACGTCCTGACTTTT
CVSSLGEANVLTF
>many|TRBV6-1|.|TRBJ2-2
TGTGCCAGCAGTGCTGACCCGGGGAAAGCCTCCGGGGAGCTGTTTTTT
CASSADPGKASGELFF
>.|TRBV6-1|.|TRBJ2-3
TGTGCCAGCAGTGACAACATAGGGAAGAGGAGCACAGATACGCAGTATTTT
CASSDNIGKRSTDTQYF
>many|TRBV7-2|TRBD1|TRBJ2-2
TGTGCCAGCAGTTTCCGACAACAGGGGTCCGGGGAGCTGTTTTTT
CASSFRQQGSGELFF
>.|TRBV7-2|.|TRBJ2-2
TGTGCCAGCAGCTTAGCCTTGACAGGCCGATTTAACACCGGGGAGCTGTTTTTT
CASSLALTGRFNTGELFF
>few|TRBV6-1|.|TRBJ2-3
TGTGCCAGCAGTGAAGAAGGACCCATCACCACAGATACGCAGTATTTT
CASSEEGPITTDTQYF
>medium-sized|TRBV7-6|.|TRBJ2-7
TGTGCCAGCAGCTTAGACCCAGGAATATACGAGCAGTACTTC
CASSLDPGIYEQYF
>.|TRBV5-1|.|TRBJ1-1
TGCGCCAGCCTCAGAGGGCGGACAGCTTTATTT
CASLRGRTALF
>.|TRBV5-1|.|TRBJ2-5
TGCGCCAGCAGCTTGTGGGGGGCGGGAGAGACCCAGTACTTC
CASSLWGAGETQYF
>medium-sized|TRBV2|.|TRBJ2-3
TGTGCCAGCAGTGGGGGACAATCCAGCACAGATACGCAGTATTTT
CASSGGQSSTDTQYF
>.|TRBV6-7|TRBD1|TRBJ1-5
TGTGCCAGCAGTGAGAAACAGGGGGGGGATCAGACCCAGCATTTT
CASSEKQGGDQTQHF
>medium-sized|TRBV6-2/TRBV6-3|TRBD2|TRBJ2-7
TGTGCCAGCAGTTACGCGGGCCAGCGGGACTACGAGCAGTACTTC
CASSYAGQRDYEQYF
>many|TRBV5-6|.|TRBJ2-1
TGTGCCAGCAGCTTGGTCGGGGATGAGCAGTTCTTC
CASSLVGDEQFF
>.|TRBV4-1|.|TRBJ1-6
TGCTCCAGCATCCAGGGTCTGGGGGGCGTGGGTTCACCCCTCCACTTT
CSSIQGLGGVGSPLHF
>many|TRBV27|.|TRBJ2-2
TGTGCCAGCAGTTTAACCGGGGAGCTGTTTTTT
CASSLTGELFF
>many|TRBV20-1|.|TRBJ1-2
TGCAGTGCTAGAGCACGACAGGAGGCAAGGAGCTACACCTTC
CSARARQEARSYTF
>many|TRBV12-3/TRBV12-4|.|TRBJ2-3
TGTGCCAGCAGTTTAAGAGGGACTAGCACAGATACGCAGTATTTT
CASSLRGTSTDTQYF
>many|TRBV6-1|.|TRBJ1-2
TGTGCCAGCAGTCCACCGACAGGAGGAGACTATGGCTACACCTTC
CASSPPTGGDYGYTF
>few|TRBV6-1|.|TRBJ2-2
TGTTCCAGCAGTGCAGGGGTCGGTGAGCTGTTTTTT
CSSSAGVGELFF
>.|TRBV20-1|TRBD1|TRBJ2-3
TGCAGTGCCCGCCCGGGACAGAGACGCACAGATACGCAGTATTTT
CSARPGQRRTDTQYF
>.|TRBV10-3|TRBD1|TRBJ2-7
TGTGCCATCAGAAAGACTTCCGGGACAGGGGTTGAGCAGTACTTC
CAIRKTSGTGVEQYF
>many|TRBV29-1|.|TRBJ2-1
TGCAGCGTCGAGTCAGGGTACAATGAGCAGTTCTTC
CSVESGYNEQFF
>many|TRBV30|TRBD2|TRBJ2-5
TGTGCCTGGACTGACGGACTAGCCGAGACCCAGTACTTC
CAWTDGLAETQYF
>few|TRBV6-2/TRBV6-3|.|TRBJ2-3
TGTGCCAGCAGCTACGGTGGCACATATACGCAGTATTTT
CASSYGGTYTQYF